The T cell receptor (beta chain) under discussion was sequenced for a study of blood T cell repertoires in COVID-19. Repertoires were generated with immunoSEQ multiplex PCR, while TCRdb's copy carries only in-frame clones and drops some. The data show tens of thousands of clones, 72% seen once. V was shortened by 6 bases and J by 4 bases, with 19 bases between the two germline ends. This CDR3 comprises 15 residues. From germline, CDR1 is MNHEY and CDR2 SVGAGI. Specimen: peripheral blood. The sequence came from a woman in her 70s with COVID-19, enrolled during active disease. The chain has TRBV6-5 and TRBJ2-7, with a tentative D call TRBD2 (7 bases). The CDR3 coding sequence is TGTGCCAGCAGGGCCAGGGGCGGGAGTAGATACGAGCAGTACGTC. Its translation is CASRARGGSRYEQYV.